These T cell receptor beta chains were read from a single sample in a study of T cell repertoires in cytomegalovirus infection. These TCRs are of unknown antigen specificity. Using its own MiXCR run on the reads, TCRdb lists one record per CDR3 protein. The sample has about 110,000 distinct CDR3 sequences, roughly a tenth seen once. The specimen was PBMCs, sequenced either directly or after in vitro stimulation (not recorded which). These receptors all stem from a human donor in good health (CMV status not recorded). Some clones in this sample may be carry-over from other donors' samples. The CDR3 runs from the conserved cysteine through the conserved F or W. D genes are given only for firm matches. Rows may omit the clone size; those that give it use once, few, many or a size class.

clone size,J gene,V gene,D gene,CDR3 protein,CDR3 DNA
many,TRBJ1-2,TRBV7-2,TRBD1,CASSLHQTGGPYGYTF,TGTGCCAGCAGCTTGCACCAGACAGGGGGGCCCTATGGCTACACCTTC
many,TRBJ2-1,TRBV12-3/TRBV12-4,TRBD1,CASSPDRGSYNEQFF,TGTGCCAGCAGTCCTGACAGGGGCTCCTACAATGAGCAGTTCTTC
few,TRBJ2-2,TRBV4-1,TRBD1,CASSQVGTGFNTGELFF,TGCGCCAGCAGCCAAGTCGGGACAGGGTTTAACACCGGGGAGCTGTTTTTT
many,TRBJ1-1,TRBV7-2,TRBD1,CASSSQPGQVGLDTEAFF,TGTGCCAGCAGCTCTCAACCGGGACAGGTCGGATTGGATACTGAAGCTTTCTTT
many,TRBJ1-1,TRBV11-2,TRBD1,CASSFEQGAESTEAFF,TGTGCCAGCAGCTTCGAACAGGGGGCCGAAAGCACTGAAGCTTTCTTT
few,TRBJ2-1,TRBV6-5,.,CASSYSYLNEQFF,TGTGCCAGCAGTTACTCATACTTGAATGAGCAGTTCTTC
few,TRBJ2-7,TRBV7-2,.,CASSLVDLYEQYF,TGTGCCAGCAGCTTAGTGGATTTATACGAGCAGTACTTC
few,TRBJ1-2,TRBV4-3,.,CASSQERWTDGYTF,TGCGCCAGCAGCCAAGAACGATGGACAGATGGCTACACCTTC
.,TRBJ2-3,TRBV29-1,.,CSVSGFRSHTDTQYF,TGCAGCGTTTCTGGGTTTCGGAGCCACACAGATACGCAGTATTTT
many,TRBJ2-7,TRBV6-2/TRBV6-3,.,CASSSKRGEQYF,TGTGCCAGCAGTTCGAAAAGGGGCGAGCAGTACTTC